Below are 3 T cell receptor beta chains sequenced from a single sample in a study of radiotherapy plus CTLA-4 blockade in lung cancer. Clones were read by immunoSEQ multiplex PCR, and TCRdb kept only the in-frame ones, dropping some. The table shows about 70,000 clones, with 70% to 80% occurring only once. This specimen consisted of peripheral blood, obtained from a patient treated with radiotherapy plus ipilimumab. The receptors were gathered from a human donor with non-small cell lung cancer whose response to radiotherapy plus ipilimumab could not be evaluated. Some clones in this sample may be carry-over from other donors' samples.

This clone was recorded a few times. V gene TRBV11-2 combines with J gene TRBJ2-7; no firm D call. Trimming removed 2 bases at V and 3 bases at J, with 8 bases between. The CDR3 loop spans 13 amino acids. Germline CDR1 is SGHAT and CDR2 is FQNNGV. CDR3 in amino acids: CASSLPLDYEQYF. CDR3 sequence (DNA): TGTGCCAGCAGCTTACCACTCGACTACGAGCAGTACTTC. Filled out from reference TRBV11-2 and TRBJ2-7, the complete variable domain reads EAGVAQSPRYKIIEKRQSVAFWCNPISGHATLYWYQQILGQGPKLLIQFQNNGVVDDSQLPKDRFSAERLKGVDSTLKIQPAKLEDSAVYLCASSLPLDYEQYFGPGTRLTVT.

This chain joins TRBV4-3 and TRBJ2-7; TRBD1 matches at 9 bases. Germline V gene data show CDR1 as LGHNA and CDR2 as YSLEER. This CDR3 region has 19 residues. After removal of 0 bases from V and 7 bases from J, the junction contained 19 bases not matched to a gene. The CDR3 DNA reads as TGCGCCAGCAGCCAAGATCTAAGAGTGGGGGGGACAGGGCCTTTGGAGCAGTACTTC. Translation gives CASSQDLRVGGTGPLEQYF.

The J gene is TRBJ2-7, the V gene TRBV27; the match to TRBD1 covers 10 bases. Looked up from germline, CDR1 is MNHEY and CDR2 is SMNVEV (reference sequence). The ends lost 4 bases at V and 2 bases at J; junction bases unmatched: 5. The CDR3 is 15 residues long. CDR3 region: CASSYGTGETYEQYF. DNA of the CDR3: TGTGCCAGCAGTTACGGGACAGGGGAGACCTACGAGCAGTACTTC.